Following are 10 T cell receptor beta chains from one sample sequenced in a study of T-cell reconstitution after alpha-beta-depleted transplantation in children. Library preparation (for TCRbeta) was performed with unique molecular identifiers. In TCRdb, the PCR reads were re-called with MiXCR into one record per CDR3 protein. The table shows 200,000 to 250,000 distinct CDR3 sequences, with about 8.2% occurring only once. Sequenced here: PBMCs, mostly from graft donor cells, sampled 360 days after TCRalphabeta/CD19-depleted stem cell transplant. These receptors all stem from a male patient aged 2-15 years who had a stem cell transplant for acute myeloid leukemia, so the T cells may come from the graft donor.

The chain links TRBV4-3 to TRBJ2-2; D not resolved. The germline V and J ends were trimmed by 1 base and 4 bases, with 10 bases remaining between them. This CDR3 has 15 amino acids. Germline V CDR1 and CDR2: LGHNA, YSLEER. CDR3 sequence: CASSQGLGFTGELFF. The CDR3 DNA is TGCGCCAGCAGCCAAGGATTAGGGTTCACCGGGGAGCTGTTTTTT.

This clonotype was detected only a few times. The genes are TRBV12-3 or TRBV12-4 and TRBJ1-2; D not certain. The CDR3 contains 13 residues. V was clipped by 3 bases and J by 8 bases, with 13 bases between them. DNA for the CDR3: TGTGCCAGCAGTTTTGAGGACCTATTAGGCTACACCTTC. It is translated as CASSFEDLLGYTF.

The V and J genes are TRBV9 and TRBJ2-2; 7 nucleotides agree with TRBD1. This CDR3 comprises 14 residues. Germline lookup yields CDR1 SGDLS and CDR2 YYNGEE. V trimming: 3 bases; J trimming: 8 bases; junction bases outside the gene matches: 7. The CDR3 nucleotides read TGTGCCAGCAGCGGGACAGGACCAAGAGGGGAGCTGTTTTTT. This sequence encodes CASSGTGPRGELFF.

The chain has TRBV27 and TRBJ2-6, with TRBD1 matching 7 bases. The CDR3 covers 17 residues. CDR1 and CDR2 (germline): MNHEY, SMNVEV (reference sequence). Trimming cost V 5 bases and J 0 bases; bases outside gene matches: 7. CDR3 sequence: CASSRDRTSSGANVLTF. The CDR3 DNA is TGTGCCAGCAGTCGGGACAGAACGAGCTCTGGGGCCAACGTCCTGACTTTC.

The chain carries TRBV20-1 and TRBJ1-6; 7 bases fit TRBD1. Germline V gene lookup returns CDR1 DFQATT and CDR2 SNEGSKA (reference sequence). Trimming removed 6 bases from V and 8 bases from J; junction bases left unmatched: 7. The CDR3 runs 13 residues. CDR3 bases: TGCAGTGCCCTGACAGGGAATGATTCACCCCTCCACTTT. This codes for CSALTGNDSPLHF.

This clonotype was detected ten times or more. The chain employs TRBV12-3 or TRBV12-4 and TRBJ2-1, with D maybe TRBD2 (5 bases). This CDR3 region has 14 residues. Trimming removed 5 bases from V and 6 bases from J, with 14 bases in between. The CDR3 DNA reads TGTGCCAGCAGTCCGAACCGGGAACTCAATGAGCAGTTCTTC. Translation gives CASSPNRELNEQFF.

This clonotype appeared many times. This chain connects TRBV10-3 to TRBJ2-3; tentative D call: TRBD1 (5 bases). CDR1 and CDR2 from the germline V gene are ENHRY and SYGVKD. CDR3 size: 15 residues. V gave up 2 bases and J gave up 6 bases, with 15 bases separating them. The CDR3 protein is CAISEPQQARDTQYF. In DNA form, the CDR3 reads TGTGCCATCAGTGAGCCTCAACAGGCTAGGGATACGCAGTATTTT.

This clonotype appeared a few times. The chain joins TRBV5-1 to TRBJ2-1; 10 bases map to TRBD2. J lost 6 bases, V lost 1 base, and 4 bases had no gene match. The germline V gene encodes CDR1 SGHRS and CDR2 YFSETQ. The CDR3 has 15 amino acids. The CDR3 is CASSLTSGEGNEQFF. The CDR3 nucleotides are TGCGCCAGCAGCTTGACTAGCGGGGAGGGCAATGAGCAGTTCTTC.

At least ten counts were recorded for this clonotype. The chain is built from TRBV20-1 and TRBJ2-2; possibly TRBD2 for D (6 bases). The ends were cut back, 5 bases at V and 5 bases at J, with 21 bases in the middle. This CDR3 has 16 amino acids. The germline V gene encodes CDR1 DFQATT and CDR2 SNEGSKA (reference sequence). The CDR3 DNA reads as TGCAGTGCTCACAACAGATTTGGAGGGCCGACCGGGGAGCTGTTTTTT. Translated: CSAHNRFGGPTGELFF.

Ten or more counts support this clonotype. The chain is built from TRBV7-8 and TRBJ2-5, with 8 bases matching TRBD2. CDR1 and CDR2 from the germline V gene are SGHVS and FQNEAQ. V trimming: 3 bases; J trimming: 5 bases; junction bases outside the gene matches: 8. The CDR3 loop spans 15 amino acids. DNA for the CDR3: TGTGCCAGCAGCTTTACGGGACTAGTCTGGGAGACCCAGTACTTC. This sequence encodes CASSFTGLVWETQYF.